This T cell receptor (beta chain) was observed in a study of blood T cell repertoires in COVID-19. Turning to the study itself: From T cells, B-cell-depleted T cells, or PBMCs came the material, which was cDNA or gDNA.

V lost 4 bases to trimming and J lost 4 bases; unmatched junction nucleotides: 6. This CDR3 is 16 amino acids long. Germline V lookup: CDR1 SGHVS, CDR2 FQNEAQ. Original data processing: Reference gene primer amplification yielded estimated nucleated cell counts. Only in-frame clones appear in the TCRdb table, and some are missing; sequencing was by immunoSEQ multiplex PCR. The D gene and trimming were derived from the DNA, and the V and J assignments and clone size from that table. In the table there are about 240,000 clones, approximately 78% of which are singletons. The chain is built from TRBV7-8 and TRBJ1-6; 8 bases line up with TRBD1. The sequenced material came from peripheral blood. The sequence was collected from a woman aged 55-75 years with active or convalescent COVID-19. The CDR3: CASSSQTGAYNSPLHF. In nucleotides, the CDR3 is TGTGCCAGCAGCTCACAGACAGGGGCTTATAATTCACCCCTCCACTTT.